This T cell receptor beta chain was sequenced in a study of T cells in Graves' hyperthyroidism and ophthalmopathy. At the level of the study: Peripheral blood sampling occurred at initial diagnosis, before any treatment.

Study-level findings and limits: Most expanded thyroid clonotypes above 0.001 recurred in blood.

Regions amplified from RNA transcripts were the TCR beta CDR3 regions. Primed by the HTBI set, a first-round RT-PCR was run on the TCR CDR3. TCRdb redid the calling of the multiplex PCR reads with MiXCR, one entry per CDR3 protein. The table shows 500,000 to 650,000 distinct CDR3 sequences, with approximately 17% occurring only once. There are many counts of this clonotype. Antigen unknown. The germline V gene has CDR1 SGHRS and CDR2 YFSETQ. Trimming cost V 0 bases and J 0 bases; bases outside gene matches: 8. The CDR3 contains 17 residues. Isolation of PBMCs was performed on 10 ml fresh peripheral blood.

This receptor was taken from a woman aged 18-35 years with Graves' ophthalmopathy. The chain links TRBV5-1 to TRBJ2-7, with 8 bases lining up with TRBD1. Source material: blood. The CDR3 DNA reads TGCGCCAGCAGCTTGGTTGCGGGACAGGTTATCTCCTACGAGCAGTACTTC. This translates into CASSLVAGQVISYEQYF.